Listed here is a single TCR beta chain. This clone has only a few counts. Which antigen it targets is not known. No much larger clone is present one base from it, and per-base qualities are unavailable. This sample is part of a study of siplizumab effects on memory and regulatory T cells (dated by TCRdb to 2018 to 2020). Broadly, across the study: The effect of the anti-CD2 antibody siplizumab on alloreactive T-cell subsets was examined in allogeneic mixed lymphocyte reactions constructed from human PBMCs. The paper's findings and limits, for the study overall: Siplizumab significantly lowered the cumulative frequency of alloreactive sequences that could be traced to unstimulated CD4+ memory T cells. Whether proliferating Tregs from siplizumab cultures were suppressive was not functionally confirmed. In reactions with siplizumab, an average of about 69% of mappable alloreactive CD4+ clones were Treg-derived, compared with roughly 27% in control reactions. Because sequences at frequencies below about 10^-5 were poorly captured, only a minor fraction of alloreactive clones could be mapped back to unstimulated subsets. For roughly 80-95% of proliferating CD4+ or CD8+ clones, no naive or memory phenotype could be assigned. Greater diversity appeared to be present in unstimulated naive T cells than in memory T cells, and a substantial contribution to the alloresponse seemed to be made by naive cells.

Receptor amplification or capture employed the immunoSEQ multiplex PCR assay. The deep sequencing platform assayed around 94,000 TCR templates per sample. Genomic DNA extracted from sorted T cells was the material used for TCRbeta CDR3 sequencing. Processing in the source paper ran as follows. The R programming language was used for the clonal analysis of the TCRbeta CDR3 data. Alloreactive CD4+ and CD8+ clones were identified by comparing unstimulated samples to CFSE-low samples taken after the reaction. Alloreactive CD4+ clones were assigned to regulatory or non-regulatory origin by matching sequences to sorted unstimulated Treg and non-Treg repertoires. The clones in this table, taken by TCRdb from immuneACCESS, are in-frame only. Not every clone is retained; where verified, under half of the shortfall comes from an unresolved V gene, and the cause of the rest is unknown. The DNA was the basis for D and trimming; V, J and clone size are from that table. The sample table shows tens of thousands of clones, and 75% to 90% are seen once. The biggest ten clones account for 1.5% to 2% of the sample.

TCRbeta CDR3 sequencing was performed on sorted unstimulated T cells and on proliferating T cells recovered from mixed lymphocyte reactions. Fresh whole blood from approximately 10 HLA-typed healthy donors was used to isolate PBMCs. To map where alloreactive clones came from, CD4+ regulatory T cells in the unstimulated state were FACS-sorted. The sequencing sample was made of Tregs sorted from blood. This sequence originates from a human donor in good health.

CDR3 sequence: CASMARGNQPQHF. The nucleotides are TGTGCCAGTATGGCCCGGGGCAATCAGCCCCAGCATTTT. The chain joins TRBV6-5 to TRBJ1-5; no D gene can be assigned with confidence. At the junction V is shortened by 9 bases and J by 2 bases, with 11 bases in between. From a lookup of the germline V gene, CDR1 and CDR2 are MNHEY and SVGAGI. CDR3 length: 13 amino acids, cysteine to phenylalanine. Of all the DNA, just the CDR3 is kept, 39 bases in frame from base 1.